This T cell receptor beta chain appears in the sequencing data of a study of Ad26.COV2.S vaccination and SARS-CoV-2 variants. The overall study: Donor allocation was to the COV1001 Ad26.COV2.S trial arm.

Sample treatment: around 19 received Ad26.COV2.S at low or high dose, single or two shots; roughly five received placebo; per-sample allocation not given. The investigators took samples on day 63 after the first vaccine or placebo injection. Vaccination used an Ad26 vector expressing Wuhan-strain SARS-CoV-2 spike. Regarding this clone: Its antigen is as yet unknown.

Libraries were prepared by immunoSEQ multiplex PCR; TCRdb keeps only in-frame clonotypes and omits some of them. The sample consists of around 300,000 clones, around 90% of them appearing once. The study, taken as a whole, reports: Reportedly, spike-specific CD8+ and CD4+ T cell responses achieved substantial breadth once vaccination had taken place. Spike-specific TCR breadth in vaccine recipients exceeded that seen in placebo recipients.

Trimming took off 2 bases at V and 6 bases at J, with 19 bases between the two ends. Looked up from germline, CDR1 is SGHVS and CDR2 is FQNEAQ. The CDR3 covers 16 residues. The J gene is TRBJ1-2, the V gene TRBV7-8, with D unresolved. The receptor was derived from a person between 18 and 59 years old who received the Ad26.COV2.S COVID-19 vaccine or a placebo. The starting material was peripheral blood, obtained in a trial of Ad26.COV2.S vaccine versus placebo. DNA for the CDR3: TGTGCCAGCAGCTTAAGGGCAGGCCCATTTCAAGATGGCTACACCTTC. The encoded protein is CASSLRAGPFQDGYTF.